This T cell receptor beta chain appears in the sequencing data of a study of CD8 T cells in ankylosing spondylitis. This clonotype was counted only a few times. TCRdb ran MiXCR on the 5' RACE reads and lists one entry per CDR3 protein. There are 200,000 to 300,000 distinct CDR3 sequences in the sample; about 10% occur only once, and about 2.5% lies in the top ten. The germline V gene has CDR1 SEHNR and CDR2 FQNEAQ (reference sequence). There are 14 residues in the CDR3. The V gene end was trimmed by 5 bases and the J gene end by 7 bases; junction bases not matched to a gene: 6. Sequencing was carried out using blood, either unsorted or a sorted T cell fraction (not recorded which). The chain links TRBV7-9 to TRBJ2-4; 9 nucleotides line up with TRBD1. This clonotype was obtained from a male donor with ankylosing spondylitis or in good health (not recorded which). The CDR3 here is CASSPGTGYNIQYF. CDR3 coding DNA: TGTGCCAGCAGCCCCGGGACAGGGTATAACATTCAGTACTTC.